The sequence of this TCR beta chain was determined in a study of T cell responses to AZD1222 COVID-19 vaccine. Study background: Second doses were pooled across both intervals (about 4 or about 12 weeks). Findings and caveats of the study: Close to half of spike-specific TCRs reportedly recognize unmutated variant regions. Baseline antibody screening turned up just six seropositive AZD1222 recipients.

This CDR3 contains 13 residues. V lost 5 bases, J lost 3 bases, and 11 bases lay in between. Per germline, CDR1 SGHRS and CDR2 YFSETQ. For this clone: What it binds is not known.

Produced via immunoSEQ multiplex PCR; TCRdb's table is partial and in-frame only. The sample gives 140,000 to 150,000 clones, 93% of which show up once; 4.5% to 5.5% is in the top ten. The rearrangement links TRBV5-1 to TRBJ1-1; D call uncertain. The starting material was peripheral blood, obtained on day 0 of AZD1222 vaccination. The TCR originated in an adult in good health. The CDR3 DNA sequence: TGCGCCAGCAGATTGAGGCGGGACACTGAAGCTTTCTTT. This encodes CASRLRRDTEAFF.